This T cell receptor (beta chain) was documented in a study of CD8 T cells in Susac syndrome. This clonotype was seen once. Its antigen is unidentified. RNA totalling 0.5 to 1 ug underwent reverse transcription with random hexamers. TCR beta CDR3 was amplified by immunoSEQ multiplex PCR. This amplification extended across 54 Vbeta and 13 Jbeta segments. TCRdb called the immunoSEQ multiplex PCR reads again in MiXCR, with one record for every CDR3 protein. Here the sample spans 150,000 to 160,000 distinct CDR3 sequences, 95% to 96% being singletons. The V gene lost 6 bases and the J gene lost 7 bases, with 15 bases spanning the gap. This CDR3 has 13 amino acids. CDR1 is MNHEY, CDR2 SVGEGT, per germline. The multiple sclerosis control cohort comprised treatment-naive individuals presenting with stable or active relapsing-remitting disease. Study-wide points: A relatively small number of individuals underwent TCR sequencing and HLA analysis.

This TCR derives from a human donor with multiple sclerosis. This chain connects TRBV6-2 or TRBV6-3 to TRBJ1-1, with D unresolved. The sequenced sample was CD8+ T cells from PBMCs. The CDR3 loop reads CASRSQRPIEAFF. CDR3 nucleotide sequence: TGTGCCAGCAGATCACAGCGGCCCATTGAAGCTTTCTTT.